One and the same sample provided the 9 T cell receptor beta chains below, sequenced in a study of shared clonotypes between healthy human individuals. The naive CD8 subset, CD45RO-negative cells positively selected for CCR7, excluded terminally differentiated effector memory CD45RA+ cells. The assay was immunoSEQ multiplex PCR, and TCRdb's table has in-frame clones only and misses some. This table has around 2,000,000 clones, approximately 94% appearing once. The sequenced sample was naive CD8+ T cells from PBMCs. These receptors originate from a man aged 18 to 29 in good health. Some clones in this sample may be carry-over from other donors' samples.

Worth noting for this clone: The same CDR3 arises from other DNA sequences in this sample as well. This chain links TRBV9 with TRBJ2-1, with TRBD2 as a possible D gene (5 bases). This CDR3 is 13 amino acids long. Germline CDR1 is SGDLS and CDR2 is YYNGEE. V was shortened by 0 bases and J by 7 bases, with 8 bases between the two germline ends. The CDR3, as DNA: TGTGCCAGCAGCGTAGGGACTGCTAATGAGCAGTTCTTC. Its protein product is CASSVGTANEQFF.

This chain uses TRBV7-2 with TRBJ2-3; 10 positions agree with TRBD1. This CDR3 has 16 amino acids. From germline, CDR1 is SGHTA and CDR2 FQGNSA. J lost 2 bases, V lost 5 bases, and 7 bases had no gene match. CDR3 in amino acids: CASSGQGEPPTDTQYF. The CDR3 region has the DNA TGTGCCAGCAGCGGACAGGGGGAGCCACCCACAGATACGCAGTATTTT. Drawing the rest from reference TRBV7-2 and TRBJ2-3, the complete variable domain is GAGVSQSPSNKVTEKGKDVELRCDPISGHTALYWYRQSLGQGLEFLIYFQGNSAPDKSGLPSDRFSAERTGGSVSTLTIQRTQQEDSAVYLCASSGQGEPPTDTQYFGPGTRLTVL.

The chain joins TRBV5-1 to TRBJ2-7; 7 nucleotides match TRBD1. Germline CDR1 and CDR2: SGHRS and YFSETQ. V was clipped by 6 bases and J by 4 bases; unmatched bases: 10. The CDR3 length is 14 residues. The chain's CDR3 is CASNSGGEMYEQYF. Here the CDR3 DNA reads TGCGCCAGCAACTCAGGGGGTGAGATGTACGAGCAGTACTTC.

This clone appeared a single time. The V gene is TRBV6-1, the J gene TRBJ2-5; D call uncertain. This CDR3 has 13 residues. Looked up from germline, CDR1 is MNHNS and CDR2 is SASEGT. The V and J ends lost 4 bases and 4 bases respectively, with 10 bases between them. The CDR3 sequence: CASSVAIRETQYF. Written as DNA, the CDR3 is TGTGCCAGCAGTGTTGCGATCCGAGAGACCCAGTACTTC.

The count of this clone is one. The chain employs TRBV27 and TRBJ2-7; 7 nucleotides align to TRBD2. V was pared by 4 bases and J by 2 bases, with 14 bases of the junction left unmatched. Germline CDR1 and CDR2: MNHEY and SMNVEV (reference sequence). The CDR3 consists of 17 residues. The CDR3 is CASSSLAGWGRAYEQYF. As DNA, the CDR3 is TGTGCCAGCAGTTCCCTCGCCGGGTGGGGGAGGGCCTACGAGCAGTACTTC.

The CDR3 DNA reads TGTGCCAGCAGGGAACACCCGACAGGAGCTAACTATGGCTACACCTTC. Residues: CASREHPTGANYGYTF. V is TRBV6-4 and J is TRBJ1-2; D is possibly TRBD1 (6 bases). The CDR3 is 16 amino acids. CDR1 is MRHNA, CDR2 SNTAGT, per germline. Trimming cost V 6 bases and J 0 bases, with 17 bases left between them.

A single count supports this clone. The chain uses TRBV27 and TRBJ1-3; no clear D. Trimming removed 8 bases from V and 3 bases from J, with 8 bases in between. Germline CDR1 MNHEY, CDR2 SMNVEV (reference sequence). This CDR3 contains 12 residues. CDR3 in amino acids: CASGIIGNTIYF. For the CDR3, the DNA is TGTGCCAGCGGGATAATTGGAAACACCATATATTTT.

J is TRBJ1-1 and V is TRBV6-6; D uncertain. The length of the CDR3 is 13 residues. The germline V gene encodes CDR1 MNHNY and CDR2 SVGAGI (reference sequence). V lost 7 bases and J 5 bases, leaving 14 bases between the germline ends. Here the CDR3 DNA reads TGTGCCAGCACCAGGAATCCACCGACTGAAGCTTTCTTT. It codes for CASTRNPPTEAFF.

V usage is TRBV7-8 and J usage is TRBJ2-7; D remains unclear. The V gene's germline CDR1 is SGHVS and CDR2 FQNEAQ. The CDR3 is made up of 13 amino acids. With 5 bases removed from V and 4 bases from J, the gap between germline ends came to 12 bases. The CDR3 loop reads CASSPPGYYEQYF. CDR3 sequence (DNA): TGTGCCAGCAGCCCCCCCGGATATTACGAGCAGTACTTC.